These 28 T cell receptor beta chains share one sample of origin, sequenced in a study of T cell responses to AZD1222 COVID-19 vaccine. Profiled with immunoSEQ multiplex PCR; TCRdb holds only in-frame clones, not every one. The top ten hold about a tenth of the sample, which has more than 150,000 clones, over 70% seen once. The starting material was peripheral blood, obtained 28 days after the second AZD1222 dose. The receptors come from an adult who received the AZD1222 COVID-19 vaccine.

The chain uses TRBV7-2 and TRBJ2-2, with 11 bases aligning to TRBD1. This CDR3 region has 16 residues. J lost 10 bases, V lost 5 bases, and 12 bases had no gene match. Germline lookup yields CDR1 SGHTA and CDR2 FQGNSA. The CDR3 coding sequence is TGTGCCAGCAGCCCGGACAGGGGGCTCCCCCCTGAGGAGCTGTTTTTT. Amino acid sequence: CASSPDRGLPPEELFF.

This clone was recorded once. The rearrangement uses TRBV12-3 or TRBV12-4 and TRBJ1-2; D perhaps matches TRBD1 (5 bases). The CDR3 totals 13 residues. Trimming stripped 3 bases from V and 4 bases from J, with 9 bases between. In DNA form, the CDR3 reads TGTGCCAGCAGTTTGGGAGGGGCCTATGGCTACACCTTC. Amino acids: CASSLGGAYGYTF.

The chain joins TRBV25-1 to TRBJ2-7, with unresolved D. V dropped 5 bases and J dropped 5 bases, with 10 bases sitting between them. CDR1 and CDR2 from the germline V gene are MGHDK and SYGVNS. This CDR3 has 12 amino acids. This CDR3 reads CASSPILHEQYF. DNA for the CDR3: TGTGCCAGCAGTCCTATCCTCCACGAGCAGTACTTC.

This chain connects TRBV3-1 (or the pseudogene TRBV3-2) to TRBJ2-7; D is perhaps TRBD1 or TRBD2 (5 bases each). Trimming stripped 6 bases from V and 5 bases from J, with 14 bases between. Germline lookup yields CDR1 LGHDT and CDR2 YNNKEL (reference sequence). The CDR3 contains 13 residues. The CDR3 sequence is CASRPRGGHEQYF. CDR3 sequence (DNA): TGTGCCAGCAGACCCCGTGGGGGACACGAGCAGTACTTC.

The chain couples TRBV3-1 (or the pseudogene TRBV3-2) to TRBJ2-3; TRBD1 is a possible D gene (5 bases). The germline gives CDR1 LGHDT, CDR2 YNNKEL (reference sequence). The CDR3 runs to 14 residues. V lost 2 bases, J lost 4 bases, and 10 bases lay in between. The CDR3 nucleotides read TGTGCCAGCAGCCAATCTCAGGGTGCAGATACGCAGTATTTT. Translation: CASSQSQGADTQYF.

This chain connects TRBV18 to TRBJ2-1; D may be TRBD1 (6 bases). Germline CDR1 KGHSH, CDR2 LQKENI. The CDR3 contains 14 residues. The germline V and J ends were trimmed by 3 bases and 6 bases, with 12 bases remaining between them. This CDR3 reads CASSPGGLFNEQFF. CDR3 in DNA: TGTGCCAGCTCACCTGGGGGCCTCTTCAATGAGCAGTTCTTC.

The chain links TRBV7-9 to TRBJ1-5; D call uncertain. Germline CDR1 and CDR2: SEHNR and FQNEAQ (reference sequence). V shed 5 bases and J shed 3 bases, with 17 bases lying between them. The CDR3 sequence is 16 residues long. The CDR3 loop reads CASSPDFEGNNQPQHF. As DNA, the CDR3 is TGTGCCAGCAGCCCGGACTTCGAAGGTAACAATCAGCCCCAGCATTTT. Full variable domain (outside the CDR3, taken from reference TRBV7-9 and TRBJ1-5): DTGVSQNPRHKITKRGQNVTFRCDPISEHNRLYWYRQTLGQGPEFLTYFQNEAQLEKSRLLSDRFSAERPKGSFSTLEIQRTEQGDSAMYLCASSPDFEGNNQPQHFGDGTRLSIL.

This rearrangement joins TRBV28 to TRBJ1-5; D gene ambiguous. V gave up 4 bases and J gave up 4 bases, with 8 bases separating them. Germline CDR1 reads MDHEN; CDR2 reads SYDVKM. The CDR3 runs to 13 residues. CDR3: CASSSRWNQPQHF. CDR3 bases: TGTGCCAGCAGTTCTCGTTGGAATCAGCCCCAGCATTTT.

The genes are TRBV5-4 and TRBJ1-1; no clear D. The CDR3 spans 17 residues. CDR1 is SGHNT and CDR2 is YYREEE in the germline V gene (reference sequence). V was shortened by 0 bases and J by 1 base, with 16 bases between the two germline ends. The CDR3 sequence: CASSLGLQIAGNTEAFF. CDR3 bases: TGTGCCAGCAGCTTGGGGCTACAGATCGCTGGGAACACTGAAGCTTTCTTT.

V is TRBV6-5 and J is TRBJ2-1; D is perhaps TRBD2 (6 bases). The germline CDR1 and CDR2 sequences are MNHEY and SVGAGI. The V end was cut by 7 bases, the J end by 5 bases, with 12 bases between. CDR3 length equals 13 residues. The CDR3 sequence: CASNRGSHNEQFF. CDR3 nucleotide sequence: TGTGCCAGCAATCGGGGGTCGCACAATGAGCAGTTCTTC.

This chain connects TRBV2 to TRBJ1-4, with D possibly TRBD1 on 6 matching bases. Germline values: CDR1 SNHLY, CDR2 FYNNEI. Trimming pared 2 bases from V and 8 bases from J, leaving 12 bases between. The CDR3 has 14 residues. This CDR3 is CASSERSGQEKLFF. DNA for the CDR3: TGTGCCAGCAGTGAAAGGTCAGGACAGGAAAAACTGTTTTTT.

The chain combines TRBV27 with TRBJ2-2; D uncertain. The germline V and J ends were trimmed by 9 bases and 7 bases, with 15 bases remaining between them. Germline V gene sequence: CDR1 MNHEY, CDR2 SMNVEV (reference sequence). The CDR3 loop spans 13 amino acids. CDR3 in amino acids: CARDPLEVGELFF. Here the CDR3 DNA reads TGTGCCAGAGACCCTCTAGAGGTCGGGGAGCTGTTTTTT.

This chain uses TRBV7-8 with TRBJ1-1, with no clear D. Germline V lookup: CDR1 SGHVS, CDR2 FQNEAQ. The CDR3 is 12 amino acids. V was pared by 5 bases and J by 0 bases, with 4 bases between. In DNA, the CDR3 is TGTGCCAGCAGCATAATGAACACTGAAGCTTTCTTT. This gives the protein CASSIMNTEAFF. The full variable domain, in which reference TRBV7-8 and TRBJ1-1 provide the parts outside the CDR3, is GAGVSQSPRYKVAKRGQDVALRCDPISGHVSLFWYQQALGQGPEFLTYFQNEAQLDKSGLPSDRFFAERPEGSVSTLKIQRTQQEDSAVYLCASSIMNTEAFFGQGTRLTVV.

This clone was found a few times. The chain combines TRBV19 with TRBJ2-1, with a possible D match to TRBD2 (8 bases). V dropped 5 bases and J dropped 10 bases, with 21 bases sitting between them. The CDR3 covers 15 residues. Germline V gene sequence: CDR1 LNHDA, CDR2 SQIVND (reference sequence). The CDR3 loop is CASSGTAGVPGEQFF. CDR3 nucleotide sequence: TGTGCCAGTAGTGGGACAGCGGGGGTCCCTGGGGAGCAGTTCTTC. The full variable domain, rest sourced from reference TRBV19 and TRBJ2-1, is DGGITQSPKYLFRKEGQNVTLSCEQNLNHDAMYWYRQDPGQGLRLIYYSQIVNDFQKGDIAEGYSVSREKKESFPLTVTSAQKNPTAFYLCASSGTAGVPGEQFFGPGTRLTVL.

This clone was observed once. V is TRBV5-4 and J is TRBJ2-7; D ambiguous. The germline V gene has CDR1 SGHNT and CDR2 YYREEE (reference sequence). The length of the CDR3 is 14 residues. V was shortened by 0 bases and J by 0 bases, with 7 bases between the two germline ends. The CDR3 DNA reads TGTGCCAGCAGCTTGGAAGTAGCCTCCTACGAGCAGTACTTC. Translation: CASSLEVASYEQYF.

J is TRBJ1-1 and V is TRBV30; D may be TRBD1 (6 bases). V was trimmed by 3 bases and J by 7 bases, leaving 9 bases between them. CDR1 is GTSNPN, CDR2 SVGIG, per germline (reference sequence). This CDR3 has 11 residues. CDR3 DNA: TGTGCCTGGAGCAGGGGAGATGAAGCTTTCTTT. The encoded protein is CAWSRGDEAFF. The full variable domain, completed using reference TRBV30 and TRBJ1-1, is SQTIHQWPATLVQPVGSPLSLECTVEGTSNPNLYWYRQAAGRGLQLLFYSVGIGQISSEVPQNLSASRPQDRQFILSSKKLLLSDSGFYLCAWSRGDEAFFGQGTRLTVV.

The genes are TRBV28 and TRBJ2-6; 9 nucleotides agree with TRBD1. Germline-derived CDR1 and CDR2 are MDHEN and SYDVKM. V lost 5 bases to trimming and J lost 4 bases; unmatched junction nucleotides: 6. This CDR3 contains 16 residues. As DNA, the CDR3 is TGTGCCAGCAGTAAACAGGGGGCGGGCGGGGCCAACGTCCTGACTTTC. Its translation: CASSKQGAGGANVLTF.

The gene calls are TRBV7-3 and TRBJ2-2, with D tentatively TRBD2 (6 bases). Trimming stripped 1 base from V and 0 bases from J, with 12 bases between. This CDR3 is built from 17 residues. Germline assignment: CDR1 SGHTA and CDR2 FQGTGA. The CDR3 bases are TGTGCCAGCAGCTTAAGGGCTAGCGCTACGAACACCGGGGAGCTGTTTTTT. Amino acids: CASSLRASATNTGELFF.

The chain joins TRBV5-1 to TRBJ1-2, with TRBD1 as a possible D gene (6 bases). Germline assignment: CDR1 SGHRS and CDR2 YFSETQ. Between the trimmed V and J ends, which lost 4 bases and 3 bases, there was a span of 16 bases. The CDR3 runs 15 residues. CDR3: CASSPIQGGDYGYTF. In nucleotides, the CDR3 is TGCGCCAGCAGCCCGATACAGGGAGGGGACTATGGCTACACCTTC. Full variable domain (rest looked up from reference TRBV5-1 and TRBJ1-2): KAGVTQTPRYLIKTRGQQVTLSCSPISGHRSVSWYQQTPGQGLQFLFEYFSETQRNKGNFPGRFSGRQFSNSRSEMNVSTLELGDSALYLCASSPIQGGDYGYTFGSGTRLTVV.

The chain has TRBV24-1 and TRBJ2-7; tentative D call: TRBD2 (6 bases). Germline V lookup: CDR1 KGHDR, CDR2 SFDVKD. Trimming pared 4 bases from V and 5 bases from J, leaving 8 bases between. CDR3 length: 12 amino acids. This CDR3 is CATSEGGNEQYF. The CDR3 DNA reads as TGTGCCACCAGTGAAGGAGGGAACGAGCAGTACTTC.

This chain uses TRBV5-1 with TRBJ2-2, with D possibly TRBD1 on 8 matching bases. The CDR3 runs to 14 residues. Deletions cut 4 bases from V and 6 bases from J, with 13 bases between. Looked up from germline, CDR1 is SGHRS and CDR2 is YFSETQ. In DNA form, the CDR3 reads TGCGCCAGCAGCCCCACAGGGGGGGCCGGGGAGCTGTTTTTT. Translating it yields CASSPTGGAGELFF.

The V call is TRBV14, the J call TRBJ2-1, with 10 positions matching TRBD2. Per germline, CDR1 SGHDN and CDR2 FVKESK. The CDR3 is made up of 17 amino acids. With V trimmed by 4 bases and J by 7 bases, 13 bases remained unmatched. CDR3 coding DNA: TGTGCCAGCAGCCTAAGGAGCGGGAGGGCGGCGGAGAATGAGCAGTTCTTC. This gives the protein CASSLRSGRAAENEQFF.

This chain links TRBV5-1 with TRBJ1-1, with 8 bases lining up with TRBD1. Germline assignment: CDR1 SGHRS and CDR2 YFSETQ. CDR3 length: 14 amino acids. The ends lost 3 bases at V and 4 bases at J; junction bases unmatched: 5. The CDR3 DNA reads as TGCGCCAGCAGCTCCTCAGGGGGCGGCACTGAAGCTTTCTTT. Protein product: CASSSSGGGTEAFF.

The genes are TRBV9 and TRBJ1-1, with D tentatively TRBD1 (5 bases). This CDR3 has 15 amino acids. V gave up 2 bases and J gave up 5 bases, with 16 bases separating them. The V gene's germline CDR1 is SGDLS and CDR2 YYNGEE. As DNA, the CDR3 is TGTGCCAGCAGCGTGTATGGCCAGGGATTTACTGAAGCTTTCTTT. Residues: CASSVYGQGFTEAFF.

This chain links TRBV5-4 with TRBJ2-1; D unresolved. The V end was cut by 0 bases, the J end by 7 bases, with 11 bases between. This CDR3 region has 14 residues. CDR1 is SGHNT and CDR2 is YYREEE in the germline V gene (reference sequence). CDR3 sequence: CASSLERVKNEQFF. The DNA of the CDR3 is TGTGCCAGCAGCTTGGAAAGGGTAAAAAATGAGCAGTTCTTC.

The chain links TRBV19 to TRBJ1-3; D is unresolved. Trimming stripped 7 bases from V and 0 bases from J, with 10 bases between. This CDR3 region has 14 residues. Looked up from germline, CDR1 is LNHDA and CDR2 is SQIVND (reference sequence). The CDR3 protein is CASKPTSSGNTIYF. CDR3 DNA: TGTGCCAGTAAACCAACCTCCTCTGGAAACACCATATATTTT.

The rearrangement uses TRBV6-2 or TRBV6-3 and TRBJ2-1; 9 bases line up with TRBD2. The ends lost 7 bases at V and 4 bases at J; junction bases unmatched: 11. CDR3 length: 16 residues. The V gene's germline CDR1 is MNHEY and CDR2 SVGEGT. CDR3 bases: TGTGCCAGCATCCCCTCACTGACTAGCGGATACAATGAGCAGTTCTTC. It codes for CASIPSLTSGYNEQFF.

The rearrangement uses TRBV27 and TRBJ2-1; 13 bases are a match to TRBD2. The junction had 14 bases not matched to a gene; V was cut back by 5 bases and J by 10 bases. The CDR3 has 17 amino acids. Per the germline V gene, CDR1 is MNHEY and CDR2 is SMNVEV (reference sequence). The CDR3 DNA follows: TGTGCCAGCAGTCGCTTCACCGGGACTAGCGGGGTGAGAGAGCAGTTCTTC. This sequence encodes CASSRFTGTSGVREQFF.